This passage covers 25 T cell receptor beta chains from one sample sequenced in a study of T cell responses to AZD1222 COVID-19 vaccine. Measured with immunoSEQ multiplex PCR; TCRdb has only the in-frame clones, and not every one. In the table there are 130,000 to 150,000 clones, roughly 87% of which are singletons. The material sequenced was peripheral blood, taken 28 days after the second AZD1222 dose. These receptor sequences come from an adult who received the AZD1222 COVID-19 vaccine.

The CDR3 DNA is TGTGCCACCCACGGACAGGGTCTCTACGAGCAGTACTTC. Translated, it gives CATHGQGLYEQYF. The chain employs TRBV19 and TRBJ2-7, with 8 bases aligning to TRBD1. Trimming at V came to 10 bases and at J to 3 bases, leaving 8 bases not matched to a gene. The CDR3 is 13 amino acids. CDR1 is LNHDA, CDR2 SQIVND, per germline (reference sequence).

The gene calls are TRBV19 and TRBJ1-3; D uncertain. The germline V gene encodes CDR1 LNHDA and CDR2 SQIVND (reference sequence). The length of the CDR3 is 11 residues. The CDR3 coding sequence is TGTGGGGCGCGCTCTGGAAACACCATATATTTT. Protein sequence: CGARSGNTIYF. The whole variable domain, filled in from reference TRBV19 and TRBJ1-3, reads DGGITQSPKYLFRKEGQNVTLSCEQNLNHDAMYWYRQDPGQGLRLIYYSQIVNDFQKGDIAEGYSVSREKKESFPLTVTSAQKNPTAFYLCGARSGNTIYFGEGSWLTVV.

The rearrangement links TRBV30 to TRBJ2-6, with a tentative D call TRBD1 (5 bases). V lost 2 bases to trimming and J lost 1 base, with 18 bases between them. Germline V CDR1 and CDR2: GTSNPN, SVGIG (reference sequence). This CDR3 contains 18 residues. CDR3 DNA sequence: TGTGCCTGGAGTCCCGCTCGACAGTTACTATCTGGGGCCAACGTCCTGACTTTC. Translated: CAWSPARQLLSGANVLTF.

The chain joins TRBV19 to TRBJ1-3; D uncertain. In germline, CDR1 is LNHDA, CDR2 SQIVND (reference sequence). The CDR3 loop spans 13 amino acids. V lost 11 bases and J lost 4, with 15 bases in between. CDR3: CASRASGGNTIYF. The CDR3 nucleotides read TGTGCCTCCCGGGCCTCCGGGGGAAACACCATATATTTT.

J is TRBJ2-1 and V is TRBV13; D perhaps matches TRBD2 (6 bases). CDR1 and CDR2 from the germline V gene are PRHDT and FYEKMQ (reference sequence). With 5 bases removed from V and 1 base from J, the gap between germline ends came to 12 bases. The CDR3 is made up of 15 amino acids. This CDR3 reads CASSPEGTSYNEQFF. The CDR3 nucleotides read TGTGCCAGCAGCCCCGAGGGGACTTCCTACAATGAGCAGTTCTTC.

V is TRBV7-9 and J is TRBJ2-7; D possibly matches TRBD1 or TRBD2 (5 bases each). Germline CDR1 and CDR2: SEHNR and FQNEAQ (reference sequence). Trimming stripped 7 bases from V and 3 bases from J, with 10 bases between. The CDR3 runs 12 residues. The DNA for the CDR3 is TGTGCCAGCAATAGGGGAGACTACGAGCAGTACTTC. Translation gives CASNRGDYEQYF.

In DNA form, the CDR3 reads TGTGCCAGCTCAGAGCAGGAGCAAAGCAATGAGCAGTTCTTC. Translation gives CASSEQEQSNEQFF. The chain recombines TRBV18 with TRBJ2-1; no reliable D call. Deletions cut 5 bases from V and 6 bases from J, with 14 bases between. Looked up from germline, CDR1 is KGHSH and CDR2 is LQKENI. The CDR3 has 14 amino acids.

V and J are TRBV7-9 and TRBJ2-5; 10 nucleotides agree with TRBD2. Trimming cost V 3 bases and J 5 bases; bases outside gene matches: 9. CDR1 and CDR2 from the germline V gene are SEHNR and FQNEAQ (reference sequence). There are 16 residues in the CDR3. The CDR3 bases are TGTGCCAGCAGCTTCTCTCTAGCGGGAGATGGGGAGACCCAGTACTTC. Translating it yields CASSFSLAGDGETQYF.

Written as DNA, the CDR3 is TGTGCCAGCAGCTTAGCTCGGGGGGGACTTACCTCCTACGAGCAGTACTTC. Its protein is CASSLARGGLTSYEQYF. The rearrangement uses TRBV7-9 and TRBJ2-7, with TRBD2 matching 8 bases. Trimming took 0 bases from V and 0 from J; bases not matched to a gene: 7. This CDR3 region has 17 residues. Germline V lookup: CDR1 SEHNR, CDR2 FQNEAQ (reference sequence).

A single count supports this clone. The chain employs TRBV2 and TRBJ1-2, with 10 bases that match TRBD1. The CDR3 contains 15 residues. Trimming at V came to 4 bases and at J to 4 bases, leaving 6 bases not matched to a gene. CDR1 SNHLY and CDR2 FYNNEI come from the germline V gene. In nucleotides, the CDR3 is TGTGCCAGCAGTGTTTCGACAGGGGGCCTCTATGGCTACACCTTC. It translates to CASSVSTGGLYGYTF.

The chain employs TRBV7-2 and TRBJ1-6, with TRBD1 as a possible D gene (5 bases). The CDR3 is 16 amino acids. V dropped 4 bases and J dropped 7 bases, with 17 bases sitting between them. Germline CDR1 and CDR2: SGHTA and FQGNSA. CDR3 nucleotides: TGTGCCAGCAGCTCCCCGGGGGAGGGGTTGAATTCACCCCTCCACTTT. Encoded protein: CASSSPGEGLNSPLHF.

This clone was seen more than once but under ten times. The chain recombines TRBV5-1 with TRBJ1-1; 12 bases fit TRBD1. The CDR3 runs 15 residues. Germline V gene lookup returns CDR1 SGHRS and CDR2 YFSETQ. Unmatched junction bases numbered 6, after V lost 3 bases and J lost 6 bases. The CDR3 region is CASSWGGQGAPEAFF. CDR3 coding DNA: TGCGCCAGCAGCTGGGGGGGACAGGGGGCCCCTGAAGCTTTCTTT. The full variable domain, in which reference TRBV5-1 and TRBJ1-1 provide the parts outside the CDR3, is KAGVTQTPRYLIKTRGQQVTLSCSPISGHRSVSWYQQTPGQGLQFLFEYFSETQRNKGNFPGRFSGRQFSNSRSEMNVSTLELGDSALYLCASSWGGQGAPEAFFGQGTRLTVV.

The V and J genes are TRBV5-5 and TRBJ2-5; TRBD1 aligns across 7 bases. V lost 4 bases, J lost 1 base, and 7 bases stayed unmatched. The CDR3 sequence is 15 residues long. CDR1 is SGHKS, CDR2 YYEKEE, per germline (reference sequence). CDR3 amino acids: CASSRPGTAQETQYF. The CDR3 DNA reads TGTGCCAGCAGCCGCCCTGGGACAGCCCAAGAGACCCAGTACTTC.

The chain is built from TRBV4-1 and TRBJ2-5; D is undetermined. The V end lost 6 bases, the J end lost 6 bases, and 14 bases lay between the germline ends. CDR3 length: 13 residues. Germline lookup yields CDR1 MGHRA and CDR2 YSYEKL. This chain's CDR3 is CASRGWVGKTQYF. CDR3 in DNA: TGCGCCAGCAGGGGTTGGGTGGGGAAGACCCAGTACTTC.

This chain connects TRBV9 to TRBJ2-2; no reliable D call. The germline V and J ends were trimmed by 8 bases and 3 bases, with 14 bases remaining between them. The CDR3 has 14 residues. Germline lookup yields CDR1 SGDLS and CDR2 YYNGEE. CDR3 in amino acids: CARYLRSYTGELFF. DNA for the CDR3: TGTGCCAGGTACTTAAGGTCGTACACCGGGGAGCTGTTTTTT.

Turning to this clone: The sample has other DNA sequences that encode this CDR3 too. V gene TRBV10-3 combines with J gene TRBJ2-1; 8 bases are shared with TRBD2. Unmatched junction bases numbered 9, after V lost 7 bases and J lost 10 bases. Germline loops: CDR1 ENHRY, CDR2 SYGVKD. There are 13 residues in the CDR3. CDR3 bases: TGTGCCATCACAGGGACTAGTGGCGGCGAGCAGTTCTTC. This encodes CAITGTSGGEQFF.

The chain links TRBV5-1 to TRBJ1-1; D gene ambiguous. The CDR3 totals 14 residues. The germline V gene encodes CDR1 SGHRS and CDR2 YFSETQ. The V and J ends lost 0 bases and 1 base respectively, with 7 bases between them. The DNA for the CDR3 is TGCGCCAGCAGCTTGGGCTCAGGGAACACTGAAGCTTTCTTT. Translating gives CASSLGSGNTEAFF.

In DNA form, the CDR3 reads TGTGCCAGTAGAGGCCGGGGCGGGCAGCCCCAGCATTTT. This translates into CASRGRGGQPQHF. This chain joins TRBV19 and TRBJ1-5, with a weak D call TRBD1 (5 bases). The V gene lost 6 bases and the J gene lost 7 bases, with 13 bases spanning the gap. CDR1 and CDR2 from the germline V gene are LNHDA and SQIVND (reference sequence). CDR3 size: 13 residues.

V usage is TRBV7-9 and J usage is TRBJ1-6, with D perhaps matching TRBD1 (5 bases). CDR1 SEHNR and CDR2 FQNEAQ come from the germline V gene (reference sequence). CDR3 length: 15 residues. Trimming took off 1 base at V and 10 bases at J, with 14 bases between the two ends. The CDR3 DNA sequence: TGTGCCAGCAGCTTAGTGGCAGGGCGAGGGTCACCCCTCCACTTT. Amino acids: CASSLVAGRGSPLHF.

The V call is TRBV14, the J call TRBJ2-7, with a possible D match to TRBD1 (8 bases). Trimming shortened V by 1 base and J by 6 bases, and 19 bases separated the two germline ends. Germline CDR1 and CDR2: SGHDN and FVKESK. The CDR3 has 16 residues. CDR3 sequence (DNA): TGTGCCAGCAGCCAAGTGTTTTACAGGGGGGGCGGCGAGCAGTACTTC. It is translated as CASSQVFYRGGGEQYF.

The CDR3 DNA is TGTGCCAGCAGCTTAGAGTTATCTAACACCGGGGAGCTGTTTTTT. It codes for CASSLELSNTGELFF. V usage is TRBV7-2 and J usage is TRBJ2-2; D gene uncertain. V lost 1 base to trimming and J lost 2 bases, with 8 bases between them. The CDR3 covers 15 residues. Germline values: CDR1 SGHTA, CDR2 FQGNSA.

This clone was found once. V and J are TRBV13 and TRBJ2-6; 7 bases fit TRBD1. The V gene end was trimmed by 0 bases and the J gene end by 0 bases; junction bases not matched to a gene: 5. Germline lookup yields CDR1 PRHDT and CDR2 FYEKMQ (reference sequence). This CDR3 is 18 amino acids long. The CDR3: CASSLGRQGSSGANVLTF. The CDR3 nucleotides are TGTGCCAGCAGCTTAGGGCGACAGGGCAGCTCTGGGGCCAACGTCCTGACTTTC.

The chain recombines TRBV30 with TRBJ2-1; D tentatively fits TRBD1 or TRBD2 (6 bases each). Trimming removed 6 bases at V and 7 bases at J, with 22 bases between. The germline gives CDR1 GTSNPN, CDR2 SVGIG (reference sequence). The CDR3 length is 15 residues. For the CDR3, the DNA is TGTGCCTGCCAGAGGTCGGGGGCGGGACTGAATGAGCAGTTCTTC. Its translation is CACQRSGAGLNEQFF. The full variable domain, in which reference TRBV30 and TRBJ2-1 provide the parts outside the CDR3, is SQTIHQWPATLVQPVGSPLSLECTVEGTSNPNLYWYRQAAGRGLQLLFYSVGIGQISSEVPQNLSASRPQDRQFILSSKKLLLSDSGFYLCACQRSGAGLNEQFFGPGTRLTVL.

The chain joins TRBV7-2 to TRBJ1-2, with D perhaps matching TRBD1 (5 bases). CDR3 size: 14 residues. Deletions cut 1 base from V and 6 bases from J, with 12 bases between. Looked up from germline, CDR1 is SGHTA and CDR2 is FQGNSA. DNA of the CDR3: TGTGCCAGCAGCTTAGTCCGGGGCTCCGATGGCTACACCTTC. The encoded protein is CASSLVRGSDGYTF.

V gene TRBV19 combines with J gene TRBJ1-4; weak D call: TRBD1 (5 bases). V lost 7 bases, J lost 6 bases, and 9 bases lay in between. The CDR3 contains 12 residues. From germline, CDR1 is LNHDA and CDR2 SQIVND (reference sequence). The CDR3 protein is CASTGPDEKLFF. The CDR3 DNA sequence: TGTGCCAGTACAGGGCCGGATGAAAAACTGTTTTTT.